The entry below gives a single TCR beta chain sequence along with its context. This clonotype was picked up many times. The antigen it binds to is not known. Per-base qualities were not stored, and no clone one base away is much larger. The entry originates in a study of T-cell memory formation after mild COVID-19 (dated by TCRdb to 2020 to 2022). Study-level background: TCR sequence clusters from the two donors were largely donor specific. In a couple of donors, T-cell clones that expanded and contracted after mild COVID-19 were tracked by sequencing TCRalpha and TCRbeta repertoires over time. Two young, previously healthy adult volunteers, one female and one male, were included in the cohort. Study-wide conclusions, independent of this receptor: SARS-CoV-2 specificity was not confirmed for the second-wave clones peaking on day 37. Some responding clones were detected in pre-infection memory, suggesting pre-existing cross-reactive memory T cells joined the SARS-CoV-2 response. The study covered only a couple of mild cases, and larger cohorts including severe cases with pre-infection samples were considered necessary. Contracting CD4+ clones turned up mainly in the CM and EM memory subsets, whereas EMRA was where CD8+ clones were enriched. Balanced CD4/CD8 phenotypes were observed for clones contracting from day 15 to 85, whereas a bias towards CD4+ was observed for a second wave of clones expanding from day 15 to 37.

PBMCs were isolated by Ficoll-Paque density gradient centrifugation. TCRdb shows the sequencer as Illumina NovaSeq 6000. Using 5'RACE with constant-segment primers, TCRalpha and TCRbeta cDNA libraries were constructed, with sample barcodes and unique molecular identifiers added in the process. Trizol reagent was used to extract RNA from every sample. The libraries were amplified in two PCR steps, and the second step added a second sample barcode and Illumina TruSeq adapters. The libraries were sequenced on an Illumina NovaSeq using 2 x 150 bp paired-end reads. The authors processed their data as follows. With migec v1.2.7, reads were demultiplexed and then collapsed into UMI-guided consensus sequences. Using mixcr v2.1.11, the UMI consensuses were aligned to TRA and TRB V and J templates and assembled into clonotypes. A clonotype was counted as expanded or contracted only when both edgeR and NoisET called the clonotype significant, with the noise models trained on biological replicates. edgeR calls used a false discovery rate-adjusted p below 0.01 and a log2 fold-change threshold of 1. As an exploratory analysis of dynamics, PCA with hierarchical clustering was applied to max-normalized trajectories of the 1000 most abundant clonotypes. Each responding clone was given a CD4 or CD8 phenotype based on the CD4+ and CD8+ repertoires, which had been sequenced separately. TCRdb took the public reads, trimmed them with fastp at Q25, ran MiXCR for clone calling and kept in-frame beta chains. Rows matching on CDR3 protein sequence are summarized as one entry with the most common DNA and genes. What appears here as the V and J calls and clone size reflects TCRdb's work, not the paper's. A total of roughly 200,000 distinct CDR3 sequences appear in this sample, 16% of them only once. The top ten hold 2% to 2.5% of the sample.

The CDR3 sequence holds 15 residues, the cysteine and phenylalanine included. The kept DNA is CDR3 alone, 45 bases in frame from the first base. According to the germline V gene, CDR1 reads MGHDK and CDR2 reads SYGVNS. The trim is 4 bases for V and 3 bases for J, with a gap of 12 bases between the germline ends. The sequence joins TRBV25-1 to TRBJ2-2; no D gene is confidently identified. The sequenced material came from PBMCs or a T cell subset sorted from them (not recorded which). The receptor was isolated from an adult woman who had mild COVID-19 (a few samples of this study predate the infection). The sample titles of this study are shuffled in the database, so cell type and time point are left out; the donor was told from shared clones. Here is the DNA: TGTGCCAGCAGTGGATCCTGGACGGACACCGGGGAGCTGTTTTTT. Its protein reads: CASSGSWTDTGELFF.